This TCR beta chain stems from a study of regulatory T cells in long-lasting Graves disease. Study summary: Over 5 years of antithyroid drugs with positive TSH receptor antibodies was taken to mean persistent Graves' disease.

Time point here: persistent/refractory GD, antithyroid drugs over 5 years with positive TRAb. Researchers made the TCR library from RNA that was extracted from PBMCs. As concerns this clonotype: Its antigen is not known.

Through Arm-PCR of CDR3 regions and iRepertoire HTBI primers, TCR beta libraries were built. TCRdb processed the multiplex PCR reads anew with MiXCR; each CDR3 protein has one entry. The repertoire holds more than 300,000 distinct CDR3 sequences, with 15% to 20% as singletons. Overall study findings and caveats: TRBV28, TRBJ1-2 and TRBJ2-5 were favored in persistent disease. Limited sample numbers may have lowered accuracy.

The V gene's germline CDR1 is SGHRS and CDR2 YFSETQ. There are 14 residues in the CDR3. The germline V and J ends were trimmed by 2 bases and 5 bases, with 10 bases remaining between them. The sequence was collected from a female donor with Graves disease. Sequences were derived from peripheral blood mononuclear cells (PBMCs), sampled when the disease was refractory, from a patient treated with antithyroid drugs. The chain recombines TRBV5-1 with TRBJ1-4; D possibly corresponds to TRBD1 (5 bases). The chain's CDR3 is CASSLEGRNEKLFF. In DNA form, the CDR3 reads TGCGCCAGCAGCTTAGAGGGACGAAATGAAAAACTGTTTTTT. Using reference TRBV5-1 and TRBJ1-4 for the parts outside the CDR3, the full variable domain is KAGVTQTPRYLIKTRGQQVTLSCSPISGHRSVSWYQQTPGQGLQFLFEYFSETQRNKGNFPGRFSGRQFSNSRSEMNVSTLELGDSALYLCASSLEGRNEKLFFGSGTQLSVL.